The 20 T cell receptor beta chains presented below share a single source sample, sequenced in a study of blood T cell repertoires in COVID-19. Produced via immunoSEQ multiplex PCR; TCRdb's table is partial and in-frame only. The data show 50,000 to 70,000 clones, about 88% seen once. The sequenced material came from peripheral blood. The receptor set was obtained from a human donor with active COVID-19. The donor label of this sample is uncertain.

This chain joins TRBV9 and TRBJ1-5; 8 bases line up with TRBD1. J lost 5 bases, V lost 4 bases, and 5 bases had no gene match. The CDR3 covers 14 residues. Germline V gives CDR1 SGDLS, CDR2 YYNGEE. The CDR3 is CASSQGAGDQPQHF. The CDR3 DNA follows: TGTGCCAGCAGCCAGGGGGCTGGGGATCAGCCCCAGCATTTT.

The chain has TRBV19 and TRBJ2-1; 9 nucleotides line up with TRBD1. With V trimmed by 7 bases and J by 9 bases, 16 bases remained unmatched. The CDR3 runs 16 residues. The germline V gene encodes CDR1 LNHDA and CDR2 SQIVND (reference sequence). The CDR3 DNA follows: TGTGCCAGTACCCCACCGGGACAGGGAACCAAGGTTGAGCAGTTCTTC. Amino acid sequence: CASTPPGQGTKVEQFF.

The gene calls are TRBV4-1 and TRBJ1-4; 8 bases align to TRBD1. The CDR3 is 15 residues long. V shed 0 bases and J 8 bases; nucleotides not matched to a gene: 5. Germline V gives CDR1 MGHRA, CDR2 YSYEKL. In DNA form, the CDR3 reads TGCGCCAGCAGCCAAGAAACAGGGGGAAGCGAAAAACTGTTTTTT. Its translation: CASSQETGGSEKLFF.

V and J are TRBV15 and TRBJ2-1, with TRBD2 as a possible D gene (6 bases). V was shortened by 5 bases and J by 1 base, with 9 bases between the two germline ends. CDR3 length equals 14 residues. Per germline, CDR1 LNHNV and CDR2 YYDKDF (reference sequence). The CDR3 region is CATSGGLSYNEQFF. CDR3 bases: TGTGCCACCAGCGGGGGACTTTCCTACAATGAGCAGTTCTTC.

This CDR3 is CASSDQWGDTGELFF. CDR3 bases: TGTGCCAGCAGTGACCAGTGGGGGGATACCGGGGAGCTGTTTTTT. The gene calls are TRBV6-4 and TRBJ2-2; perhaps TRBD2 as D (6 bases). V lost 2 bases, J lost 5 bases, and 12 bases lay in between. This CDR3 is built from 15 residues. Germline-derived CDR1 and CDR2 are MRHNA and SNTAGT.

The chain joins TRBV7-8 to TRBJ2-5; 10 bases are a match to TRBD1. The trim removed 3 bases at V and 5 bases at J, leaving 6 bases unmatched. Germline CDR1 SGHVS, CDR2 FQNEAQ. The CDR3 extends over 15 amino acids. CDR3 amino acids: CASSLGTGEYETQYF. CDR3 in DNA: TGTGCCAGCAGCTTGGGGACAGGGGAGTACGAGACCCAGTACTTC. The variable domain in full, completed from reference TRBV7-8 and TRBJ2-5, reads GAGVSQSPRYKVAKRGQDVALRCDPISGHVSLFWYQQALGQGPEFLTYFQNEAQLDKSGLPSDRFFAERPEGSVSTLKIQRTQQEDSAVYLCASSLGTGEYETQYFGPGTRLLVL.

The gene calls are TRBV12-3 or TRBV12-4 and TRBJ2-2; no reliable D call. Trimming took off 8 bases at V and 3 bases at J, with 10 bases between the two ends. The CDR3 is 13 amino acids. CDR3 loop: CASSSQDTGELFF. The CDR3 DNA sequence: TGTGCCAGCTCCAGTCAGGACACCGGGGAGCTGTTTTTT.

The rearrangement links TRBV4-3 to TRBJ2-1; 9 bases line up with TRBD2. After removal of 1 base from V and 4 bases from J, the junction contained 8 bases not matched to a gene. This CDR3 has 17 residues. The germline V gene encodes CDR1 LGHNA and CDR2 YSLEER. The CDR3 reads CASSQGGVAGAYNEQFF. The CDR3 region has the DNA TGCGCCAGCAGCCAAGGGGGCGTAGCGGGAGCGTACAATGAGCAGTTCTTC.

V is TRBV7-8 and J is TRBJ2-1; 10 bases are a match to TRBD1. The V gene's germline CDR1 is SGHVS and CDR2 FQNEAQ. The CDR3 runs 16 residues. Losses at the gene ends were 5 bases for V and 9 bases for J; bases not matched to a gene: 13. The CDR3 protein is CASSPNDPGQGFEQFF. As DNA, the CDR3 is TGTGCCAGCAGCCCGAACGACCCGGGACAGGGGTTTGAGCAGTTCTTC.

CDR3 sequence reads: CSVEDEVAGTWIDTDTQYF. CDR3 in DNA: TGCAGCGTTGAAGATGAAGTAGCGGGAACTTGGATTGACACAGATACGCAGTATTTT. The J gene is TRBJ2-3, the V gene TRBV29-1; 8 nucleotides align to TRBD2. CDR1 is SQVTM, CDR2 ANQGSEA, per germline. Germline trimming cut 0 bases from V and 2 bases from J; bases unmatched to any gene: 16. CDR3 length equals 19 residues.

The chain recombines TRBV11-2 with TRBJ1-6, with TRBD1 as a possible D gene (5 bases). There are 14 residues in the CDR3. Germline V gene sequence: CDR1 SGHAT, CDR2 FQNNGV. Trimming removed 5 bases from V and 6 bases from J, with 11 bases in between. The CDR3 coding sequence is TGTGCCAGCAGCGAGACAGTGTTTAATTCACCCCTCCACTTT. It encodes CASSETVFNSPLHF.

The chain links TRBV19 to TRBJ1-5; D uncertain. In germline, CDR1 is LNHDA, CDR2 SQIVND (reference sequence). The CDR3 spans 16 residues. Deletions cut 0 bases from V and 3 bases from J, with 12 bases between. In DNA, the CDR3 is TGTGCCAGTAGTATAGATCCCGGCACAGCCAATCAGCCCCAGCATTTT. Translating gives CASSIDPGTANQPQHF.

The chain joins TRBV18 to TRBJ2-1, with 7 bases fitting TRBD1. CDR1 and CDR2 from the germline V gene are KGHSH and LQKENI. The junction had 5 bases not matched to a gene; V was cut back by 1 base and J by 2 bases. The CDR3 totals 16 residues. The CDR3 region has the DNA TGTGCCAGCTCACCACGGGAGCAGGGGGCCTACAATGAGCAGTTCTTC. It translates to CASSPREQGAYNEQFF.

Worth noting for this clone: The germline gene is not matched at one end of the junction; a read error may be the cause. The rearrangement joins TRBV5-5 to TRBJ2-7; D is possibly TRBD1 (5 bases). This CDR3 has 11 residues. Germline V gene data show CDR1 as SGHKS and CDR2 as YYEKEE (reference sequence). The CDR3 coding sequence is TGTGCCAGCAGCTTTAGTGAGACAGCTTTCTTC. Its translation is CASSFSETAFF.

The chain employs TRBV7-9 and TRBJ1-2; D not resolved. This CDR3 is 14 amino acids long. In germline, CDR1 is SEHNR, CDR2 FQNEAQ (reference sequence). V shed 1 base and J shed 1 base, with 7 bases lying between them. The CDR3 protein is CASSLVSVNYGYTF. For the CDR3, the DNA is TGTGCCAGCAGCTTAGTCTCCGTTAACTATGGCTACACCTTC.

This CDR3 is CASSFGVAGPYEQYF. CDR3 nucleotide sequence: TGTGCCAGCAGCTTTGGGGTAGCGGGACCTTACGAGCAGTACTTC. The chain couples TRBV11-2 to TRBJ2-7, with 8 bases lining up with TRBD2. From germline, CDR1 is SGHAT and CDR2 FQNNGV. The CDR3 runs to 15 residues. V shed 3 bases, J shed 4 bases, and the junction held 8 bases outside the gene matches.

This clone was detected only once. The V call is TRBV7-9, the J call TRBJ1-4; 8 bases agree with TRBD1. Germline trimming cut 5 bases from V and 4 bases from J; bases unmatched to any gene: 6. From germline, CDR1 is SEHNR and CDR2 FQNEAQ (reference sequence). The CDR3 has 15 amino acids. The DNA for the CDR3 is TGTGCCAGCAGCCCAGGGGACAGGAATAATGAAAAACTGTTTTTT. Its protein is CASSPGDRNNEKLFF.

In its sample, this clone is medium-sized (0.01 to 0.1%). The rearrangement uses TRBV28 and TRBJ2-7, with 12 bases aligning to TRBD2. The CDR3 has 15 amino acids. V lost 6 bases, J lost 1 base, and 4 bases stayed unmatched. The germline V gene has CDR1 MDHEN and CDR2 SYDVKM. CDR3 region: CASRMGLAGSYEQYF. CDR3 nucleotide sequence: TGTGCCAGCAGAATGGGACTAGCGGGTTCCTACGAGCAGTACTTC.

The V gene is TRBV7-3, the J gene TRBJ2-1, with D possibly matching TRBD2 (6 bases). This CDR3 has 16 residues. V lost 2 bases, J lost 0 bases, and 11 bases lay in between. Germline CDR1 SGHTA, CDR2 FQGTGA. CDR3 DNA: TGTGCCAGCAGCTTATCCGGGACTCGCTCCTACAATGAGCAGTTCTTC. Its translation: CASSLSGTRSYNEQFF.

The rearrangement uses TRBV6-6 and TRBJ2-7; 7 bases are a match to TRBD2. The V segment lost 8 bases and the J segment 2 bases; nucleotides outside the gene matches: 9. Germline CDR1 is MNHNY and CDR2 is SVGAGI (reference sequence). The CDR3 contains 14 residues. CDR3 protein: CASGSLGGTYEQYF. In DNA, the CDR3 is TGTGCCAGCGGATCATTGGGAGGGACCTACGAGCAGTACTTC.